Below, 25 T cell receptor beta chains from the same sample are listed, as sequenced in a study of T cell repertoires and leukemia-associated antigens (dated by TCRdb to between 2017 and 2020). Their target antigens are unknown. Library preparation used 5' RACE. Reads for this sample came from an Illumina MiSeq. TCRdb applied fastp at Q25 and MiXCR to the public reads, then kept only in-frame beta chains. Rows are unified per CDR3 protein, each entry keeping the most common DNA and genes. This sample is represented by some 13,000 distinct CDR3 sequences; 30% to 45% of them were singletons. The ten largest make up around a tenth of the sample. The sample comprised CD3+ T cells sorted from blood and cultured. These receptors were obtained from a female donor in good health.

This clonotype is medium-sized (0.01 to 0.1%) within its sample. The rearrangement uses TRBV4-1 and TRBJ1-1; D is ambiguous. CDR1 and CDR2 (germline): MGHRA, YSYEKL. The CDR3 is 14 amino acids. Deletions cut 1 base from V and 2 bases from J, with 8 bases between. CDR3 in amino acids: CASSQVLGNTEAFF. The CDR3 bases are TGCGCCAGCAGCCAAGTTCTTGGTAACACTGAAGCTTTCTTT.

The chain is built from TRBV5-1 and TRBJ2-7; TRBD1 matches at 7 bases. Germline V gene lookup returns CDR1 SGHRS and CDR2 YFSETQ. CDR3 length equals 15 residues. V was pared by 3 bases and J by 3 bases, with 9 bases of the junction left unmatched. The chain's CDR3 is CASSSYRGTDYEQYF. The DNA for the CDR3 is TGCGCCAGCAGCTCATACAGGGGAACAGACTACGAGCAGTACTTC.

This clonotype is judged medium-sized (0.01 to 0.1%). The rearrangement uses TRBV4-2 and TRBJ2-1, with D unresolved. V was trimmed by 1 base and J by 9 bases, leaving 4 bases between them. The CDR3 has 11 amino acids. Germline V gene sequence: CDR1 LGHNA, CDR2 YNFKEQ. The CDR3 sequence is CASSQGGEQFF. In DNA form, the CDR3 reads TGTGCCAGCAGCCAAGGGGGTGAGCAGTTCTTC.

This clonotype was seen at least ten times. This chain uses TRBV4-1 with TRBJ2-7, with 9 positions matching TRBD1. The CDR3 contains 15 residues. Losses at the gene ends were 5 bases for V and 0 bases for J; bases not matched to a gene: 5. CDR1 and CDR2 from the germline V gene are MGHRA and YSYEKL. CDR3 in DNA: TGCGCCAGCAGCGGTCGGACAGGGGCCTCCTACGAGCAGTACTTC. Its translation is CASSGRTGASYEQYF.

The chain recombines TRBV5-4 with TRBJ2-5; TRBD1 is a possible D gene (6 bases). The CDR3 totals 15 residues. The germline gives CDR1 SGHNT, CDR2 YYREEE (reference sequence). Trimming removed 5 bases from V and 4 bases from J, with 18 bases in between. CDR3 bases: TGTGCCAGCAGTCGAGAGGGGGATCGACGAGAGACCCAGTACTTC. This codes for CASSREGDRRETQYF. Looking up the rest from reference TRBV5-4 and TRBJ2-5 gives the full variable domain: ETGVTQSPTHLIKTRGQQVTLRCSSQSGHNTVSWYQQALGQGPQFIFQYYREEENGRGNFPPRFSGLQFPNYSSELNVNALELDDSALYLCASSREGDRRETQYFGPGTRLLVL.

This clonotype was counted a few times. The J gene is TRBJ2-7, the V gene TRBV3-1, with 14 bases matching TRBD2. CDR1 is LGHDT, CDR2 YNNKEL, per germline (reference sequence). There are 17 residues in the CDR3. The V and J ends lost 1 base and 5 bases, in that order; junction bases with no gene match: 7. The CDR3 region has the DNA TGTGCCAGCAGCCAAGGGTACGGGACTAGCGGGAGAGACGAGCAGTACTTC. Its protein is CASSQGYGTSGRDEQYF.

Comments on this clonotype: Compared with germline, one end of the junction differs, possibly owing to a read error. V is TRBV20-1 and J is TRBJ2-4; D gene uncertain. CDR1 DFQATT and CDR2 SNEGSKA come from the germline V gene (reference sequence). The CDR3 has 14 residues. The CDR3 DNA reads TGCAGTGCTAAAGCCCCTGACGGGCAAAACATTCAGTGCTTC. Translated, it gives CSAKAPDGQNIQCF.

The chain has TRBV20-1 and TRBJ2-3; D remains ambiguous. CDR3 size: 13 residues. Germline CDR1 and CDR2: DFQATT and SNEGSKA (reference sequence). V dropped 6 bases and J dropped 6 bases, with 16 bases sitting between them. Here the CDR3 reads CSASSFRFDTQYF. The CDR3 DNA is TGCAGTGCCAGCAGCTTCAGGTTCGATACGCAGTATTTT.

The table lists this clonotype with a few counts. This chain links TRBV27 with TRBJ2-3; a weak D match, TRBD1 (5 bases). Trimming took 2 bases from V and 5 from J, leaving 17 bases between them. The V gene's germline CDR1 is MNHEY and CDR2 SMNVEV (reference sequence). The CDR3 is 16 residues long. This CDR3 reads CASSLRVGAVKDTQYF. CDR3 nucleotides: TGTGCCAGCAGTTTACGCGTAGGGGCGGTCAAAGATACGCAGTATTTT.

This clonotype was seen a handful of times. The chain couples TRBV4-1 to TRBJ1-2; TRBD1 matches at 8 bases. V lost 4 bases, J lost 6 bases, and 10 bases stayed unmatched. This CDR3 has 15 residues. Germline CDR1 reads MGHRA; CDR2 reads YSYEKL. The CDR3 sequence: CASSPAVDRVDGYTF. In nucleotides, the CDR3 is TGCGCCAGCAGCCCGGCGGTGGACAGGGTCGATGGCTACACCTTC.

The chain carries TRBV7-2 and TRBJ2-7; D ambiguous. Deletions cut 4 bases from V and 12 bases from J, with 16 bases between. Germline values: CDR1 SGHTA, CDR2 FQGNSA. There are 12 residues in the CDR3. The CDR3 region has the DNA TGTGCCAGCAGCTCCACTGTGACGGTGCGGTACTTC. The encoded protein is CASSSTVTVRYF.

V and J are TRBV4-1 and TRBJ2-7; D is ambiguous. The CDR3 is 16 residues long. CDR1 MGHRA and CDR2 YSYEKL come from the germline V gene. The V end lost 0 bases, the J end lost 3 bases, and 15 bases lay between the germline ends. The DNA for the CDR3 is TGCGCCAGCAGCCAAGACCCTGCGACAAAGAACTACGAGCAGTACTTC. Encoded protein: CASSQDPATKNYEQYF.

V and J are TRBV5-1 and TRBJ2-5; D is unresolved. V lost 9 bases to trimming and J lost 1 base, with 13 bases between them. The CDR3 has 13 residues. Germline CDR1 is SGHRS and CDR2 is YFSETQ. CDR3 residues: CAIRNSLQETQYF. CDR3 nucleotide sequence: TGCGCCATCAGAAACAGCCTCCAAGAGACCCAGTACTTC.

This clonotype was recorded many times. The CDR3 loop is CASSPRSAADRGAFGQFF. CDR3 in DNA: TGTGCCAGCTCACCACGTTCCGCGGCGGACAGGGGCGCTTTCGGTCAGTTCTTC. V gene TRBV18 combines with J gene TRBJ2-1, with 9 positions matching TRBD1. With V trimmed by 1 base and J by 13 bases, 20 bases remained unmatched. CDR3 length equals 18 residues. CDR1 KGHSH and CDR2 LQKENI come from the germline V gene. Using reference TRBV18 and TRBJ2-1 for the parts outside the CDR3, the full variable domain is NAGVMQNPRHLVRRRGQEARLRCSPMKGHSHVYWYRQLPEEGLKFMVYLQKENIIDESGMPKERFSAEFPKEGPSILRIQQVVRGDSAAYFCASSPRSAADRGAFGQFFGPGTRLTVL.

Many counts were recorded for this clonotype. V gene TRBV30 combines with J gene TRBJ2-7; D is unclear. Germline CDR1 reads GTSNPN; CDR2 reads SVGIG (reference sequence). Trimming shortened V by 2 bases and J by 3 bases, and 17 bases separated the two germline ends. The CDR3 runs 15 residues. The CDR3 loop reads CAWSPARGFGYEQYF. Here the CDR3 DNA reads TGTGCCTGGAGTCCCGCCCGCGGCTTCGGCTACGAGCAGTACTTC. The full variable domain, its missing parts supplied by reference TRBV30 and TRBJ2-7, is SQTIHQWPATLVQPVGSPLSLECTVEGTSNPNLYWYRQAAGRGLQLLFYSVGIGQISSEVPQNLSASRPQDRQFILSSKKLLLSDSGFYLCAWSPARGFGYEQYFGPGTRLTVT.

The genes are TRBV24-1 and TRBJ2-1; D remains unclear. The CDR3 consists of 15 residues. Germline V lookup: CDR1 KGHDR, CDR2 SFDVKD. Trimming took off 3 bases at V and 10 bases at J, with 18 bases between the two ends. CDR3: CATSDEQLGCNEQFF. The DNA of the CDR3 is TGTGCCACCAGTGATGAACAACTGGGGTGCAACGAGCAGTTCTTC.

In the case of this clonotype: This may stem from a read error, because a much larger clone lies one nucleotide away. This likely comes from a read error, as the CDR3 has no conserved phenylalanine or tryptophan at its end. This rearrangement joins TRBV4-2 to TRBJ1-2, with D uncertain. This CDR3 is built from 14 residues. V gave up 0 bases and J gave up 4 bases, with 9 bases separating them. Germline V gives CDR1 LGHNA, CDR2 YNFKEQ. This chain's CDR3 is CASSQESRIYGYTS. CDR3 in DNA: TGTGCCAGCAGCCAAGAATCTAGAATCTATGGCTACACCTCC.

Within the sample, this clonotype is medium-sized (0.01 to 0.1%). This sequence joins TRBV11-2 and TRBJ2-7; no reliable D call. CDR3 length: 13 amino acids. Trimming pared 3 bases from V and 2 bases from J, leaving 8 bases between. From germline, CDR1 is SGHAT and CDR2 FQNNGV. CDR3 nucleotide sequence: TGTGCCAGCAGCTTGGCTTACACCTACGAGCAGTACTTC. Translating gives CASSLAYTYEQYF.

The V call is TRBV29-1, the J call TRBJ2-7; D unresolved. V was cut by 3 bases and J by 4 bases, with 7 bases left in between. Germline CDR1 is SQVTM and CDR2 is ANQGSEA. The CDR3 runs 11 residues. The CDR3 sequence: CSVEDLYEQYF. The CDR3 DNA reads TGCAGCGTTGAGGATCTTTACGAGCAGTACTTC.

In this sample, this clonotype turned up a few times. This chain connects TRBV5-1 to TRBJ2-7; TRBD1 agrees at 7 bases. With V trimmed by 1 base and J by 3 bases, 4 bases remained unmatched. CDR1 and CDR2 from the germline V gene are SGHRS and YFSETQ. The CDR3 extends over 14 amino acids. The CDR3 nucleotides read TGCGCCAGCAGCTTGAAAGGACAGGACTACGAGCAGTACTTC. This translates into CASSLKGQDYEQYF.

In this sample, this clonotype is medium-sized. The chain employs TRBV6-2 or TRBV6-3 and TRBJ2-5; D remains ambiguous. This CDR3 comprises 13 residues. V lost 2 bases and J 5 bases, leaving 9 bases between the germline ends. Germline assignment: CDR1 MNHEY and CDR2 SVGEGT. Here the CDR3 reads CASSYRVVETQYF. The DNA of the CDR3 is TGTGCCAGCAGTTACCGAGTCGTGGAGACCCAGTACTTC.

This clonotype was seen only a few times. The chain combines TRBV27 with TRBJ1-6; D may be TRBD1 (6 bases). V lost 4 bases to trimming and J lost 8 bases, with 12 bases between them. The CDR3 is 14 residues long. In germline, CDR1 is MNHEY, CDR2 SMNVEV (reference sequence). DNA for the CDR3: TGTGCCAGCAGTTGGGGGCAGGGCTATTCACCCCTCCACTTT. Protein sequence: CASSWGQGYSPLHF.

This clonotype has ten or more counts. The CDR3 DNA sequence: TGTGCCAGCAGTGAAAAGGGAGAGGCCTACAATGAGCAGTTCTTC. This translates into CASSEKGEAYNEQFF. The chain couples TRBV6-1 to TRBJ2-1, with D possibly TRBD2 on 5 matching bases. V was cut by 2 bases and J by 2 bases, with 10 bases left in between. CDR1 and CDR2 (germline): MNHNS, SASEGT. The CDR3 sequence is 15 residues long.

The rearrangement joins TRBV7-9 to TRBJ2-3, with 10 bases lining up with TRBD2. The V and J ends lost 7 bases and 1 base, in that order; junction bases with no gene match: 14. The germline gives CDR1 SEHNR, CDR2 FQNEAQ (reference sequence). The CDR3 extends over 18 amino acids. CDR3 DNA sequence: TGTGCCAGCATCCCCAACCCCCTAGCGGGAGTAGGCACAGATACGCAGTATTTT. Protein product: CASIPNPLAGVGTDTQYF.

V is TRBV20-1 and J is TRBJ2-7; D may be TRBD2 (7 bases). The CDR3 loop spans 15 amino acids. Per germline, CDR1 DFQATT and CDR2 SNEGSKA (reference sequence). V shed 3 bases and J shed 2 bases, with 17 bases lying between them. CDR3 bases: TGCAGTGCTAGGGACATGTTGGGGGGGCCCTACGAGCAGTACTTC. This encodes CSARDMLGGPYEQYF.